The present entry profiles one T cell receptor (beta chain) with its context. Antigen: not known. This PCR relied on a set of 60 Vbeta primers and 13 Jbeta primers. Some clones are missing from TCRdb's copy, which holds only in-frame ones; the method was immunoSEQ multiplex PCR. Here the sample spans around 150,000 clones, around 76% being singletons. This sample stems from a study of cytomegalovirus exposure and HLA in healthy donors. Findings and limits, study-wide: In a later analysis, most CMV-associated TCR beta chains appeared HLA-restricted. Researchers catalogued around 150 TCR beta chains as cytomegalovirus-associated.

This CDR3 is 13 amino acids long. The V gene's germline CDR1 is MNHEY and CDR2 SMNVEV (reference sequence). Trimming removed 4 bases from V and 5 bases from J, with 11 bases in between. The rearrangement links TRBV27 to TRBJ2-5; TRBD2 is a possible D gene (5 bases). Sequencing used PBMCs. The TCR comes from a man aged 40-50 years in good health and CMV-seropositive. The CDR3 reads CASSSERGETQYF. CDR3 coding DNA: TGTGCCAGCAGTTCCGAACGAGGGGAGACCCAGTACTTC.